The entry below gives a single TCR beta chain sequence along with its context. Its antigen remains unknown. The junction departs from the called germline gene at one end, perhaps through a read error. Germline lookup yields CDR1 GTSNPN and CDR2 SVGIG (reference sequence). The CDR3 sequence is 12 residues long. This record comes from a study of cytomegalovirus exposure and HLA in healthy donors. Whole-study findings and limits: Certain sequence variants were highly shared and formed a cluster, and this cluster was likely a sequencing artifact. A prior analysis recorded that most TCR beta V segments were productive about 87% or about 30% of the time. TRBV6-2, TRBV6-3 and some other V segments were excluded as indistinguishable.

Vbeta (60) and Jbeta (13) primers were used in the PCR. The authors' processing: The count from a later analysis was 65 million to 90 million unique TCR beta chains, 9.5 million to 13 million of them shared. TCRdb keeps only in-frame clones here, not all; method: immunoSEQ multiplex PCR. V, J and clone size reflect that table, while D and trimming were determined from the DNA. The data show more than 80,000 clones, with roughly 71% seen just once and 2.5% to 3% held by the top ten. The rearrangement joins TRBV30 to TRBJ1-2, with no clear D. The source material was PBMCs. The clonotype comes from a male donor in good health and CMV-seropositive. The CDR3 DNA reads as TGTGCCTGGAGTGGAGGGAACTATGGCTACCCCTTC. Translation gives CAWSGGNYGYPF.